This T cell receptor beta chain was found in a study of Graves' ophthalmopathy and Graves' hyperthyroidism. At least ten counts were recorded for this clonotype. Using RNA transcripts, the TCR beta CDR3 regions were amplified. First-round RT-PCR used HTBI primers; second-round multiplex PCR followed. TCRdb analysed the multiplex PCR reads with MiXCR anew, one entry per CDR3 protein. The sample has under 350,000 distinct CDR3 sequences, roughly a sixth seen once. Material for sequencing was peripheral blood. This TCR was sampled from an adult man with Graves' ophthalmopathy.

The CDR3 DNA reads as TGTGCCAGCAGCTCGACAGGGGGCGCGTCCACTGAAGCTTTCTTT. It codes for CASSSTGGASTEAFF. The chain uses TRBV13 and TRBJ1-1; 10 bases fit TRBD1. CDR3 size: 15 residues. Germline CDR1 and CDR2: PRHDT and FYEKMQ (reference sequence). The V and J ends lost 4 bases and 4 bases, in that order; junction bases with no gene match: 6.